A single sample is the source of the 21 T cell receptor beta chains below, sequenced in a study of cytomegalovirus exposure and HLA in healthy donors. The PCR employed 60 Vbeta primers together with 13 Jbeta primers. Repertoires were generated with immunoSEQ multiplex PCR, while TCRdb's copy carries only in-frame clones and drops some. This table lists roughly 120,000 clones. Sequencing was done on a sample of PBMCs. These receptors came from a man between 18 and 29 years old in good health and CMV-seronegative.

V is TRBV27 and J is TRBJ2-7; D is possibly TRBD2 (6 bases). The CDR3 runs 14 residues. The ends were cut back, 0 bases at V and 3 bases at J, with 9 bases in the middle. Germline V lookup: CDR1 MNHEY, CDR2 SMNVEV (reference sequence). CDR3 region: CASSLSRGYYEQYF. CDR3 nucleotide sequence: TGTGCCAGCAGTTTATCGCGGGGATACTACGAGCAGTACTTC.

This rearrangement joins TRBV28 to TRBJ2-4; 8 bases fit TRBD1. The CDR3 runs to 14 residues. Germline-derived CDR1 and CDR2 are MDHEN and SYDVKM. J gave up 11 bases and V 6 bases, and 12 bases lay outside the gene matches. The CDR3 is CASRSDRVILVQYF. The DNA for the CDR3 is TGTGCCAGCAGGTCGGACAGGGTGATTCTGGTTCAGTACTTC.

This chain links TRBV11-2 with TRBJ1-6; no reliable D call. Germline V lookup: CDR1 SGHAT, CDR2 FQNNGV. The length of the CDR3 is 16 residues. V was pared by 0 bases and J by 7 bases, with 13 bases between. CDR3 amino acids: CASSLEANPRNSPLHF. The CDR3 coding sequence is TGTGCCAGCAGCTTAGAAGCAAACCCTCGCAATTCACCCCTCCACTTT.

This chain joins TRBV30 and TRBJ2-7; TRBD1 is a possible D gene (6 bases). The CDR3 spans 16 residues. V was pared by 3 bases and J by 2 bases, with 20 bases between. Germline values: CDR1 GTSNPN, CDR2 SVGIG (reference sequence). CDR3 DNA sequence: TGTGCCTGGAGCGAAAGGACAGCCCTGAGGGCCTACGAGCAGTACTTC. Encoded protein: CAWSERTALRAYEQYF. Full variable domain (remainder filled in from reference TRBV30 and TRBJ2-7): SQTIHQWPATLVQPVGSPLSLECTVEGTSNPNLYWYRQAAGRGLQLLFYSVGIGQISSEVPQNLSASRPQDRQFILSSKKLLLSDSGFYLCAWSERTALRAYEQYFGPGTRLTVT.

The rearrangement links TRBV5-6 to TRBJ1-2; D not certain. Trimming stripped 4 bases from V and 8 bases from J, with 15 bases between. The CDR3 runs to 13 residues. Germline V gene lookup returns CDR1 SGHDT and CDR2 YYEEEE. Here the CDR3 DNA reads TGTGCCAGCAGCCCCTTGAAAGGAGGCGGCTACACCTTC. Encoded protein: CASSPLKGGGYTF.

Note on this clone: Mismatch with germline at one junction end may stem from a read error. The V call is TRBV6-5, the J call TRBJ1-1, with 10 bases matching TRBD1. CDR1 MNHEY and CDR2 SVGAGI come from the germline V gene. CDR3 size: 16 residues. The CDR3: CASSNSIGQGVRGAFF. The CDR3 DNA reads as TGTGCCAGCAGTAACTCTATTGGACAGGGGGTACGTGGGGCTTTCTTT.

The V gene is TRBV11-2, the J gene TRBJ2-7; 11 positions match TRBD2. The CDR3 sequence is 17 residues long. J gave up 4 bases and V 5 bases, and 13 bases lay outside the gene matches. Germline CDR1 reads SGHAT; CDR2 reads FQNNGV. CDR3 bases: TGTGCCAGCAGCCCTAACAGAGGAACTAGCGGGAGTTACGAGCAGTACTTC. It encodes CASSPNRGTSGSYEQYF.

The chain links TRBV5-1 to TRBJ1-4, with TRBD1 as a possible D gene (6 bases). There are 13 residues in the CDR3. V dropped 7 bases and J dropped 11 bases, with 18 bases sitting between them. Germline V gene sequence: CDR1 SGHRS, CDR2 YFSETQ. CDR3: CASFRDTLTKLFF. The DNA for the CDR3 is TGCGCCAGCTTCCGGGACACCCTGACGAAACTGTTTTTT.

The chain links TRBV28 to TRBJ1-2; 8 positions agree with TRBD1. The length of the CDR3 is 17 residues. Trimming took 3 bases from V and 6 from J; bases not matched to a gene: 15. In germline, CDR1 is MDHEN, CDR2 SYDVKM. CDR3 DNA sequence: TGTGCCAGCAGTTTCCTCCAGGGGGCGATAATAGAGAATGGCTACACCTTC. The encoded protein is CASSFLQGAIIENGYTF.

Comments on this clone: Distinct nucleotide sequences in the sample also encode this CDR3. This sequence joins TRBV19 and TRBJ1-4; TRBD1 might be the D (5 bases). CDR1 is LNHDA, CDR2 SQIVND, per germline (reference sequence). The CDR3 runs 13 residues. V lost 6 bases to trimming and J lost 8 bases, with 13 bases between them. The CDR3 reads CASSTRVNEKLFF. The CDR3 nucleotides read TGTGCCAGTAGCACCAGGGTAAACGAAAAACTGTTTTTT.

The chain has TRBV4-2 and TRBJ2-7, with 8 bases identical to TRBD2. This CDR3 spans 17 amino acids. Germline-derived CDR1 and CDR2 are LGHNA and YNFKEQ. V was clipped by 0 bases and J by 3 bases; unmatched bases: 10. CDR3 loop: CASSQEAASGLDYEQYF. The CDR3 bases are TGTGCCAGCAGCCAAGAGGCGGCTAGCGGGTTGGACTACGAGCAGTACTTC.

J is TRBJ1-2 and V is TRBV9, with a tentative D call TRBD1 (5 bases). The germline gives CDR1 SGDLS, CDR2 YYNGEE. Trimming took 2 bases from V and 4 from J, leaving 6 bases between them. This CDR3 contains 12 residues. The CDR3 nucleotides are TGTGCCAGCAGCGTTCAGGGCTATGGCTACACCTTC. Its translation: CASSVQGYGYTF.

The chain has TRBV5-1 and TRBJ2-6; 7 bases are shared with TRBD1. This CDR3 is built from 17 residues. CDR1 and CDR2 from the germline V gene are SGHRS and YFSETQ. The V gene end was trimmed by 3 bases and the J gene end by 0 bases; junction bases not matched to a gene: 6. Here the CDR3 reads CASSYSGQTSGANVLTF. For the CDR3, the DNA is TGCGCCAGCAGCTACTCGGGACAGACCTCTGGGGCCAACGTCCTGACTTTC.

The gene calls are TRBV7-2 and TRBJ2-2; 9 positions match TRBD2. CDR3 length: 16 residues. CDR1 and CDR2 (germline): SGHTA, FQGNSA. The V and J ends lost 1 base and 5 bases, in that order; junction bases with no gene match: 5. The CDR3 loop reads CASSLVGGGGTGELFF. For the CDR3, the DNA is TGTGCCAGCAGCTTAGTTGGCGGGGGGGGGACCGGGGAGCTGTTTTTT.

As concerns this clone: An end of the junction does not agree with germline; a read error may underlie this. V is TRBV7-7 and J is TRBJ2-1; the match to TRBD2 covers 11 bases. The CDR3 has 15 amino acids. CDR1 and CDR2 (germline): SSHAT, FNYEAQ (reference sequence). CDR3 amino acids: CASSLGTSGYNEQFF. The CDR3 nucleotides are TGTGCTAGCAGCTTAGGGACTAGCGGCTACAATGAGCAGTTCTTC.

This rearrangement joins TRBV5-6 to TRBJ1-1, with 8 nucleotides matching TRBD1. Germline V lookup: CDR1 SGHDT, CDR2 YYEEEE. The CDR3 length is 15 residues. V shed 5 bases, J shed 7 bases, and the junction held 13 bases outside the gene matches. The CDR3 region is CASRSRGRPEYEAFF. The CDR3 DNA follows: TGTGCCAGCAGGTCCAGGGGGCGGCCCGAGTATGAAGCTTTCTTT. Together with reference TRBV5-6 and TRBJ1-1, the CDR3 gives the full variable domain: DAGVTQSPTHLIKTRGQQVTLRCSPKSGHDTVSWYQQALGQGPQFIFQYYEEEERQRGNFPDRFSGHQFPNYSSELNVNALLLGDSALYLCASRSRGRPEYEAFFGQGTRLTVV.

The chain has TRBV7-9 and TRBJ2-4; 12 bases agree with TRBD2. The germline V gene has CDR1 SEHNR and CDR2 FQNEAQ (reference sequence). This CDR3 spans 15 amino acids. The trim removed 5 bases at V and 8 bases at J, leaving 7 bases unmatched. The CDR3 loop reads CASSLLLAGGDIQYF. CDR3 nucleotides: TGTGCCAGCAGCCTACTACTAGCGGGGGGAGACATTCAGTACTTC.

The CDR3 is CASSREVSGNTIYF. The CDR3 DNA reads as TGTGCCAGCAGTCGGGAAGTCTCTGGAAACACCATATATTTT. The chain combines TRBV5-4 with TRBJ1-3; D is ambiguous. The CDR3 contains 14 residues. Trimming removed 5 bases at V and 0 bases at J, with 9 bases between. Germline values: CDR1 SGHNT, CDR2 YYREEE (reference sequence).

The chain links TRBV7-9 to TRBJ2-1; maybe TRBD2 (5 bases). The V gene's germline CDR1 is SEHNR and CDR2 FQNEAQ (reference sequence). CDR3 length equals 15 residues. V gave up 3 bases and J gave up 7 bases, with 16 bases separating them. CDR3 nucleotides: TGTGCCAGCAGCTTTTCCTCGGCGGGCCCTAATGAGCAGTTCTTC. Translating gives CASSFSSAGPNEQFF.

This chain links TRBV7-2 with TRBJ1-5, with TRBD1 as a possible D gene (6 bases). V lost 5 bases and J 1 base, leaving 18 bases between the germline ends. Germline-derived CDR1 and CDR2 are SGHTA and FQGNSA. This CDR3 has 17 residues. For the CDR3, the DNA is TGTGCCAGCAGCCCTCGGGAAGGGGGTAAGAGCAATCAGCCCCAGCATTTT. This gives the protein CASSPREGGKSNQPQHF.

V gene TRBV19 combines with J gene TRBJ2-7, with D perhaps matching TRBD1 (6 bases). The CDR3 length is 12 residues. V was clipped by 5 bases and J by 5 bases, with 10 bases between them. Germline assignment: CDR1 LNHDA and CDR2 SQIVND (reference sequence). DNA of the CDR3: TGTGCCAGTAGTGTCAGGGGCGACGAGCAGTACTTC. It codes for CASSVRGDEQYF.